The rows below give T cell receptor beta chains drawn from one sample of a study of OX40 agonist ivuxolimab in advanced cancers. TCRdb's copy holds only in-frame clones and misses some; the assay was immunoSEQ multiplex PCR. The data show tens of thousands of clones, less than 95% seen once. The sample in question was CD4+ or CD8+ T cells sorted from blood, obtained in a trial of the OX40 agonist ivuxolimab. The receptor set was obtained from an adult with an advanced solid tumor such as melanoma, head and neck, liver or kidney cancer. Both conserved end residues are trimmed from each CDR3. D genes are given only for firm matches.

>.|TRBJ1-1|11|TRBV6-5
ASRPQGGPEAF
>TRBD1|TRBJ1-1|12|TRBV19
ASSIYQGGTEAF
>.|TRBJ1-5|12|TRBV6-5
ASSPRVGNQPQH
>TRBD1|TRBJ2-5|13|TRBV5-1
ASSPTGQGQETQY
>.|TRBJ1-4|13|TRBV28
ASSSYRATNEKLF
>.|TRBJ1-5|13|TRBV6-1
ASTPRGQINQPQH
>TRBD1|TRBJ2-7|13|TRBV2
ASRRDRGPSYEQY
>TRBD1|TRBJ2-7|13|TRBV19
ASSPRTGFSYEQY
>.|TRBJ2-3|13|TRBV10-1
ASSENPEGTDTQY
>.|TRBJ2-6|15|TRBV7-2
ASSLMTDLWLANVLT
>TRBD2|TRBJ2-3|15|TRBV11-1
ASSRRLAGESTDTQY